One sample yielded the 30 T cell receptor beta chains listed below, sequenced in a study of early T cells in non-severe SARS-CoV-2 infection. TCRdb independently ran MiXCR on the 5' RACE reads; one entry per CDR3 protein. The data contain some 45,000 distinct CDR3 sequences, about 5.9% of them singletons. The sequencing here drew on whole blood, taken at baseline. These receptors all come from an adult who was a healthcare worker with PCR-confirmed SARS-CoV-2 infection or an uninfected control (not recorded which).

This clonotype has at least ten counts. V is TRBV18 and J is TRBJ1-1, with D tentatively TRBD1 (6 bases). This CDR3 has 14 residues. Deletions cut 3 bases from V and 0 bases from J, with 8 bases between. The germline CDR1 and CDR2 sequences are KGHSH and LQKENI. CDR3 DNA sequence: TGTGCCAGCTCACCGGACAGTTTGAACACTGAAGCTTTCTTT. It codes for CASSPDSLNTEAFF.

This clonotype has ten or more counts. The chain couples TRBV27 to TRBJ1-2; 7 bases map to TRBD1. Germline-derived CDR1 and CDR2 are MNHEY and SMNVEV (reference sequence). Germline trimming cut 2 bases from V and 4 bases from J; bases unmatched to any gene: 4. This CDR3 is 14 amino acids long. CDR3 protein: CASSLKGALYGYTF. In DNA form, the CDR3 reads TGTGCCAGCAGTTTAAAGGGGGCCCTCTATGGCTACACCTTC.

This clonotype was detected many times. The V and J genes are TRBV27 and TRBJ2-6; D call uncertain. This CDR3 is built from 18 residues. V lost 2 bases to trimming and J lost 0 bases, with 14 bases between them. Germline values: CDR1 MNHEY, CDR2 SMNVEV (reference sequence). The CDR3, as DNA: TGTGCCAGCAGTTTAGAGTGGGTGCCCATCTCTGGGGCCAACGTCCTGACTTTC. Translation: CASSLEWVPISGANVLTF.

This clonotype came up many times. This sequence joins TRBV19 and TRBJ1-5, with D unclear. CDR1 is LNHDA, CDR2 SQIVND, per germline (reference sequence). This CDR3 is built from 18 residues. Trimming removed 2 bases from V and 0 bases from J, with 17 bases in between. The CDR3 spells CASSIQVSDPSSNQPQHF. The CDR3 DNA follows: TGTGCCAGTAGTATACAGGTATCAGACCCGTCTAGCAATCAGCCCCAGCATTTT.

In this sample, this clonotype turned up many times. The V call is TRBV20-1, the J call TRBJ2-5; TRBD2 aligns across 12 bases. J lost 7 bases, V lost 5 bases, and 5 bases had no gene match. The CDR3 spans 13 residues. Looked up from germline, CDR1 is DFQATT and CDR2 is SNEGSKA (reference sequence). This chain's CDR3 is CSARLAGVLTQYF. The CDR3 region has the DNA TGCAGTGCTCGACTAGCGGGGGTTTTGACCCAGTACTTC.

This clonotype was recorded at least ten times. This chain connects TRBV3-1 to TRBJ1-2; D remains unclear. Germline loops: CDR1 LGHDT, CDR2 YNNKEL (reference sequence). V lost 1 base and J 4 bases, leaving 7 bases between the germline ends. The CDR3 extends over 13 amino acids. The CDR3: CASSQGGFYGYTF. The CDR3 DNA reads as TGTGCCAGCAGCCAAGGGGGATTCTATGGCTACACCTTC. Supplemented by reference TRBV3-1 and TRBJ1-2, the full variable domain reads DTAVSQTPKYLVTQMGNDKSIKCEQNLGHDTMYWYKQDSKKFLKIMFSYNNKELIINETVPNRFSPKSPDKAHLNLHINSLELGDSAVYFCASSQGGFYGYTFGSGTRLTVV.

This clonotype was seen at least ten times. The rearrangement joins TRBV10-3 to TRBJ2-3; no clear D gene. Trimming pared 10 bases from V and 2 bases from J, leaving 19 bases between. Per the germline V gene, CDR1 is ENHRY and CDR2 is SYGVKD. CDR3 length equals 15 residues. The CDR3 here is CANPKRRLITDTQYF. The DNA for the CDR3 is TGTGCCAACCCAAAACGCAGACTGATCACAGATACGCAGTATTTT.

This clonotype was recorded at least ten times. V is TRBV6-6 and J is TRBJ2-7, with D perhaps matching TRBD1 (7 bases). The ends were cut back, 2 bases at V and 2 bases at J, with 10 bases in the middle. CDR1 is MNHNY, CDR2 SVGAGI, per germline (reference sequence). The CDR3 is 14 residues long. The DNA for the CDR3 is TGTGCCAGCAGTTACGGAGGGGGCACCTACGAGCAGTACTTC. Amino acids: CASSYGGGTYEQYF.

This clonotype was seen ten or more times. One end of the junction fails to match germline, which may point to a read error. This chain connects TRBV27 to TRBJ1-1; D may be TRBD1 (6 bases). CDR1 is MNHEY, CDR2 SMNVEV, per germline (reference sequence). The CDR3 sequence is 15 residues long. The CDR3 region is CASSLYTGSGAEAFF. The CDR3 nucleotides are TGTGCCAGCAGTTTATATACAGGGAGTGGAGCTGAAGCCTTCTTT.

This clonotype was counted a few times. The chain recombines TRBV29-1 with TRBJ1-2; tentative D call: TRBD1 (5 bases). V was trimmed by 7 bases and J by 2 bases, leaving 14 bases between them. CDR1 is SQVTM and CDR2 is ANQGSEA in the germline V gene. The CDR3 spans 13 residues. The CDR3 DNA sequence: TGCAGCGCCGCCGACAGCGAGAACTATGGCTACACCTTC. Its protein is CSAADSENYGYTF.

This clonotype came up a few times. The chain has TRBV5-1 and TRBJ1-4; no clear D gene. The CDR3 spans 14 residues. CDR1 is SGHRS and CDR2 is YFSETQ in the germline V gene. Trimming stripped 1 base from V and 10 bases from J, with 14 bases between. The CDR3: CASSLTPYAGKLFF. The CDR3, as DNA: TGCGCCAGCAGCTTGACACCTTATGCGGGAAAACTGTTTTTT.

This clonotype was detected a few times. The chain links TRBV27 to TRBJ2-7; D perhaps matches TRBD2 (5 bases). This CDR3 has 14 residues. Germline V lookup: CDR1 MNHEY, CDR2 SMNVEV (reference sequence). Trimming removed 1 base at V and 3 bases at J, with 10 bases between. The DNA for the CDR3 is TGTGCCAGCAGTTTATACGGGAACAGCTACGAGCAGTACTTC. Protein: CASSLYGNSYEQYF.

This clonotype appeared a few times. The genes are TRBV4-3 and TRBJ1-2, with a weak D call TRBD1 (6 bases). The CDR3 runs to 14 residues. V was trimmed by 0 bases and J by 8 bases, leaving 13 bases between them. Germline CDR1 and CDR2: LGHNA and YSLEER. CDR3 residues: CASSQDLKGVGYTF. The CDR3 DNA is TGCGCCAGCAGCCAAGATTTAAAGGGGGTCGGCTACACCTTC.

This clonotype was recorded many times. The V gene is TRBV28, the J gene TRBJ1-6, with 7 bases that match TRBD1. V lost 2 bases, J lost 9 bases, and 4 bases stayed unmatched. The CDR3 runs to 14 residues. CDR1 and CDR2 (germline): MDHEN, SYDVKM. The CDR3 here is CASSLDRDGSPLHF. The CDR3 nucleotides are TGTGCCAGCAGTTTAGACAGGGACGGTTCACCCCTCCACTTT.

This clonotype was counted a single time. The chain combines TRBV7-9 with TRBJ2-3; D ambiguous. From germline, CDR1 is SEHNR and CDR2 FQNEAQ (reference sequence). There are 12 residues in the CDR3. Trimming took 5 bases from V and 3 from J, leaving 6 bases between them. CDR3 bases: TGTGCCAGCAGCCCAACGACAGATACGCAGTATTTT. Protein sequence: CASSPTTDTQYF.

The chain carries TRBV10-1 and TRBJ1-2, with D possibly TRBD1 on 6 matching bases. The ends were cut back, 10 bases at V and 0 bases at J, with 15 bases in the middle. The CDR3 spans 14 residues. CDR1 and CDR2 (germline): WNHNN, SYGVQD (reference sequence). CDR3 sequence (DNA): TGCGCCACATCCCCAACAGGGACTAACTATGGCTACACCTTC. Translating it yields CATSPTGTNYGYTF.

For this clonotype: Possible read error: a much larger clone is one base away. The J gene is TRBJ2-5, the V gene TRBV7-9; the match to TRBD2 covers 8 bases. Germline-derived CDR1 and CDR2 are SEHNR and FQNEAQ (reference sequence). Trimming at V came to 6 bases and at J to 1 base, leaving 10 bases not matched to a gene. The CDR3 has 16 amino acids. The CDR3 DNA sequence: TGTGCCAGCAGTTCTACCCGCGGGGGGTCCCAAGAGACCCAGTACTTC. Translating it yields CASSSTRGGSQETQYF.

Within the sample, this clonotype is medium-sized. The chain employs TRBV4-1 and TRBJ1-4; TRBD1 matches at 8 bases. Trimming cost V 3 bases and J 8 bases; bases outside gene matches: 20. The length of the CDR3 is 19 residues. CDR1 is MGHRA and CDR2 is YSYEKL in the germline V gene. The CDR3 coding sequence is TGCGCCAGCAGCCAGGACGGACAGGGAAATCTACCCGTTGGGGAAAAACTGTTTTTT. It specifies CASSQDGQGNLPVGEKLFF.

At least ten counts were recorded for this clonotype. The rearrangement links TRBV5-1 to TRBJ1-4; D not resolved. CDR1 and CDR2 from the germline V gene are SGHRS and YFSETQ. Trimming took 6 bases from V and 7 from J, leaving 10 bases between them. The CDR3 length is 12 residues. The CDR3 bases are TGCGCCAGCACCTCGTCCGGTGAAAAACTGTTTTTT. It specifies CASTSSGEKLFF.

V and J are TRBV4-2 and TRBJ1-2; D gene ambiguous. The CDR3 length is 13 residues. With 0 bases removed from V and 2 bases from J, the gap between germline ends came to 4 bases. Per germline, CDR1 LGHNA and CDR2 YNFKEQ. The DNA of the CDR3 is TGTGCCAGCAGCCAAGAACAAAACTATGGCTACACCTTC. The encoded protein is CASSQEQNYGYTF.

This clonotype was detected ten times or more. The chain combines TRBV12-3 or TRBV12-4 with TRBJ2-3, with D perhaps given as TRBD1 or TRBD2 (5 bases each). CDR3 length: 17 residues. The V end was cut by 6 bases, the J end by 1 base, with 20 bases between. CDR3 sequence: CASSPRVGDSGTDTQYF. As DNA, the CDR3 is TGTGCCAGCAGCCCTCGGGTGGGGGATTCCGGCACAGATACGCAGTATTTT.

This chain links TRBV12-3 or TRBV12-4 with TRBJ1-4; TRBD1 might be the D (5 bases). This CDR3 region has 15 residues. V was shortened by 2 bases and J by 4 bases, with 11 bases between the two germline ends. The CDR3 protein is CASSLMAGHNEKLFF. The CDR3 DNA follows: TGTGCCAGCAGTTTAATGGCAGGGCATAATGAAAAACTGTTTTTT.

This clonotype occurred many times. The chain joins TRBV11-3 to TRBJ2-1; D gene uncertain. The germline V and J ends were trimmed by 3 bases and 4 bases, with 4 bases remaining between them. CDR1 is SGHNT, CDR2 YENEEA, per germline. The CDR3 covers 12 residues. The CDR3 DNA sequence: TGTGCCAGCAGCTTGACTTACAATGAGCAGTTCTTC. Its translation: CASSLTYNEQFF.

This clonotype was seen at least ten times. The rearrangement links TRBV4-3 to TRBJ2-7; D is perhaps TRBD1 (5 bases). V shed 0 bases and J shed 0 bases, with 12 bases lying between them. Germline lookup yields CDR1 LGHNA and CDR2 YSLEER. The CDR3 totals 16 residues. CDR3 sequence (DNA): TGCGCCAGCAGCCAAGATCATCAGGGCAGCTCCTACGAGCAGTACTTC. It encodes CASSQDHQGSSYEQYF.

In this sample, this clonotype turned up many times. The rearrangement uses TRBV7-9 and TRBJ2-1; 8 bases are a match to TRBD2. There are 15 residues in the CDR3. The germline CDR1 and CDR2 sequences are SEHNR and FQNEAQ (reference sequence). The ends lost 3 bases at V and 0 bases at J; junction bases unmatched: 1. Here the CDR3 reads CASSFGGASYNEQFF. In DNA, the CDR3 is TGTGCCAGCAGCTTCGGGGGGGCCTCCTACAATGAGCAGTTCTTC.

The gene calls are TRBV5-4 and TRBJ2-5, with TRBD1 matching over 7 bases. This CDR3 is built from 13 residues. The V gene's germline CDR1 is SGHNT and CDR2 YYREEE (reference sequence). The V gene end was trimmed by 4 bases and the J gene end by 5 bases; junction bases not matched to a gene: 5. CDR3 sequence: CASSVDREETQYF. DNA of the CDR3: TGTGCCAGCAGCGTAGACAGGGAGGAGACCCAGTACTTC. Full variable domain (rest looked up from reference TRBV5-4 and TRBJ2-5): ETGVTQSPTHLIKTRGQQVTLRCSSQSGHNTVSWYQQALGQGPQFIFQYYREEENGRGNFPPRFSGLQFPNYSSELNVNALELDDSALYLCASSVDREETQYFGPGTRLLVL.

This clonotype was picked up a small number of times. The junction departs from germline at one end; a sequencing error may be responsible. The chain links TRBV5-1 to TRBJ2-4, with D tentatively TRBD1 (6 bases). This CDR3 has 14 residues. Germline assignment: CDR1 SGHRS and CDR2 YFSETQ. This CDR3 reads CTSSSRDTRNIQYF. As DNA, the CDR3 is TGCACCAGCAGCTCCCGGGACACCCGAAACATTCAGTACTTC.

V usage is TRBV6-2 or TRBV6-3 and J usage is TRBJ2-1, with 13 bases lining up with TRBD2. Germline V CDR1 and CDR2: MNHEY, SVGEGT. The CDR3 length is 14 residues. The V and J ends lost 6 bases and 7 bases, in that order; junction bases with no gene match: 3. The CDR3 spells CASRLAGGPNEQFF. Here the CDR3 DNA reads TGTGCCAGCAGACTAGCGGGGGGGCCTAATGAGCAGTTCTTC.

In this sample, this clonotype turned up a few times. The chain has TRBV5-1 and TRBJ2-2, with D unresolved. Trimming removed 2 bases from V and 0 bases from J, with 5 bases in between. Germline V gene lookup returns CDR1 SGHRS and CDR2 YFSETQ. The CDR3 is 14 amino acids. The CDR3 protein is CASSLQTNTGELFF. The CDR3 region has the DNA TGCGCCAGCAGCTTACAAACGAACACCGGGGAGCTGTTTTTT. Complete variable domain (other parts from reference TRBV5-1 and TRBJ2-2): KAGVTQTPRYLIKTRGQQVTLSCSPISGHRSVSWYQQTPGQGLQFLFEYFSETQRNKGNFPGRFSGRQFSNSRSEMNVSTLELGDSALYLCASSLQTNTGELFFGEGSRLTVL.

This clonotype showed up many times. The DNA of the CDR3 is TGTGCCAGCAGCTTAGATCCTAGGGAGCAGTACTTC. Its protein is CASSLDPREQYF. The chain carries TRBV7-2 and TRBJ2-7; D ambiguous. Per the germline V gene, CDR1 is SGHTA and CDR2 is FQGNSA. This CDR3 spans 12 amino acids. V was trimmed by 1 base and J by 7 bases, leaving 8 bases between them.